This TCR beta chain was recovered during a study of blood T cell repertoires in COVID-19 (dated by TCRdb to the early 2020s). Background for the entire study: Samples covering the acute and convalescent phases of COVID-19 were provided by collaborators in the United States, Italy and Spain. A freely available public database, intended as a resource for researchers studying the immune response to SARS-CoV-2, is where the repertoires were released. The samples were drawn from two sources: the first 160 participants of the ongoing ImmuneRACE study, and 1,000 to 1,500 subjects contributed by 6 global collaborators. The prospective study material was composed of cDNA or gDNA derived from T cells, B-cell-depleted T cells, or PBMCs. Nearly every sample came with metadata listing a de-identified subject ID, COVID-19 status, age in years and sex. Where available, HLA class I and class II types were taken from metadata supplied by the sample provider and were not determined by assay-based typing. Subjects who had been exposed to COVID-19, were actively infected with it, or had recovered from it provided the deeply sampled blood TCRbeta repertoires that made up the dataset.

Participants in the prospective study were enrolled through a virtual design, were aged about 18 to 90 years, and lived in approximately 25 United States geographic areas. Cohort assignment in the prospective study relied on participant-reported clinical history from a screening survey and a study questionnaire. Recovered participants in ImmuneRACE Cohort 3 were defined as having two consecutive negative NP/OP PCR tests, clearance from a healthcare professional, or resolution of symptoms. In the prospective study, mobile phlebotomists collected whole blood, serum and a nasopharyngeal or oropharyngeal swab from each participant. Prospective study participants could optionally give additional blood draws and questionnaires over a roughly two-month period. Before DNA extraction, blood samples from the prospective study were shipped at room temperature or frozen. The immunoSEQ Assay, a bias-controlled multiplex PCR, was used to amplify TCRbeta CDR3 regions from genomic DNA. From the authors' description of their analysis: The number of nucleated cells in each sample was estimated by amplification of reference gene primers within the assay. Sequence reads were collapsed and filtered to measure the absolute abundance of every unique TCRbeta CDR3 rearrangement. For each sample, productive Simpson clonality was calculated as the square root of Simpson's diversity index across productive rearrangements. In its TCRdb copy, this immuneACCESS table keeps in-frame sequences only and misses some clones. Where compared with another copy, unresolved V genes explain less than half of these, and the others have no known cause. The V and J calls and clone size come from that table; D and trimming were worked out from the DNA. Recorded for this sample are some 170,000 clones; approximately 82% of them occurred a single time. Of the sample, 15% falls within the top ten clones.

Beyond this particular receptor, the publication reports: The quantity of clinical and demographic metadata differed by source and by participant and was supplied without curation.

Per the germline V gene (reference sequence), SSHAT is the CDR1 and FNYEAQ is the CDR2. The CDR3 covers 15 residues, taking in both the cysteine and the phenylalanine. Only the CDR3 region is kept as DNA, spanning 45 bases read in frame from base 1. Comment on this clone: Its antigen is still unknown. One junction end does not reproduce the germline sequence, and a read error may be involved.

The TCR comes from a man aged 50-60 years who had recovered from COVID-19. The chain uses TRBV7-7 and TRBJ2-5; 11 bases in between match TRBD2. Source material: PBMCs or T cells enriched from blood (not recorded which). The CDR3 protein sequence reads: CASSYSGGAEETQYF. The base sequence is TGTGCTAGCAGCTATAGCGGGGGGGCCGAAGAGACCCAGTACTTC.